This T cell receptor (beta chain) was identified in a study of identical twins. Overall study findings and caveats: Insertions ran lower in abundant cord blood beta clonotypes, though not in memory repertoires. Conclusions rested on cross-sectional statistics rather than following the same donors.

A single record per CDR3 protein comes from TCRdb applying MiXCR to the 5' RACE reads. The top ten clones hold around 1.5% of a sample with about 920,000 distinct CDR3 sequences, more than 9% of them seen once. V shed 1 base and J 3 bases; nucleotides not matched to a gene: 13. From germline, CDR1 is SGHVS and CDR2 FNYEAQ. This CDR3 comprises 19 residues. This clonotype was detected a few times. Antigen specificity is unknown. These data were also filed under a second study, of yellow fever vaccine responses in identical twins. This second report adds: Reported findings indicate that twins' vaccine T cell responses seemed partially convergent, partially personalized.

Sequences were obtained from PBMCs. The source is a woman between 18 and 29 years old in good health. The V and J genes are TRBV7-6 and TRBJ2-3, with TRBD2 identical over 10 bases. CDR3 sequence (DNA): TGTGCCAGCAGCTTAGAACAGCGACTACAGCGGGGGGGGACAGATACGCAGTATTTT. It yields the protein CASSLEQRLQRGGTDTQYF.